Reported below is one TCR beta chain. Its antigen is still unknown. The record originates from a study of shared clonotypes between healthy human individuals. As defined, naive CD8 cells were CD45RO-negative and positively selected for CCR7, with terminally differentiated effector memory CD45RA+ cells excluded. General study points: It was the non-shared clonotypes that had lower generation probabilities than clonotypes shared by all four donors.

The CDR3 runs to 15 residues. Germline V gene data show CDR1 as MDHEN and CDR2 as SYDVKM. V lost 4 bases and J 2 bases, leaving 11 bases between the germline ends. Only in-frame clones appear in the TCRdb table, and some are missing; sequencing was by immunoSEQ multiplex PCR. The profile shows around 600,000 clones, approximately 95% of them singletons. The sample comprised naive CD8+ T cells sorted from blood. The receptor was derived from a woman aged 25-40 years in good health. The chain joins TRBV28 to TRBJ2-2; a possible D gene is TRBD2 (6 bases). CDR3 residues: CASSSGGINTGELFF. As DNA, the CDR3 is TGTGCCAGCAGTTCAGGAGGGATTAACACCGGGGAGCTGTTTTTT.